The sequence of this T cell receptor (beta chain) was determined in a study of blood T cell repertoires in COVID-19. At the level of the study: Samples of COVID-19 (acute and convalescent) were obtained from the United States, Italy and Spain. Nucleic acid was either cDNA or gDNA, and it came from T cells, B-cell-depleted T cells, or PBMCs.

Original data processing: Estimates of nucleated cell counts were drawn from the amplification of reference gene primers. Sequencing was performed with immunoSEQ multiplex PCR; in TCRdb, only in-frame clones are kept and a portion is missing. Clone size and V and J calls were adopted from that table, with D and trimming inferred from the DNA. The profile shows 90,000 to 95,000 clones, about 91% of them singletons. The germline gives CDR1 MDHEN, CDR2 SYDVKM. With 3 bases removed from V and 5 bases from J, the gap between germline ends came to 13 bases. The CDR3 is made up of 15 amino acids. This chain uses TRBV28 with TRBJ1-4; a possible D gene is TRBD1 (6 bases). This clonotype originated in a woman aged 70-85 years with acute or convalescent COVID-19. The specimen was peripheral blood. CDR3 sequence: CASSFGGARNEKLFF. Written as DNA, the CDR3 is TGTGCCAGCAGTTTTGGGGGGGCGAGGAATGAAAAACTGTTTTTT.